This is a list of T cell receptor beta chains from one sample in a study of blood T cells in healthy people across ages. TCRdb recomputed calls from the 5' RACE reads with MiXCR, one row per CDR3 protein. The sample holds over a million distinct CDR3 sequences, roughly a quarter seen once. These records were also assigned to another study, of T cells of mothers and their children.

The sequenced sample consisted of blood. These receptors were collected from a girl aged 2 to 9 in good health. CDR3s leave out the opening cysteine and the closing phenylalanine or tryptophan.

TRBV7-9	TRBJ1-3	ASSLDFFGNTIY
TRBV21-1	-	ASRYSSRREENEQF
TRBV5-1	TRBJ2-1	ASSLAGGDNEQF
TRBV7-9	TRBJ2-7	ASSLAQGLLDEQY
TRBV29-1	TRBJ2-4	SAEDDKNIQY
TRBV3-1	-	ASSQEASGTWETQY
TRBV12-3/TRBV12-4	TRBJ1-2	ASRTGWETYGYT
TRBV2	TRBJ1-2	ATTGTVDPINYGYT
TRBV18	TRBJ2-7	ASSRGTGSEQY
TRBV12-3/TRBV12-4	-	ASSYQEYEQY
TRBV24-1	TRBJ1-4	ATGSSGTNEKLF
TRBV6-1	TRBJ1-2	ASAAGADVGYT
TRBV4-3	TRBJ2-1	ASSQDRSGIEYNEQF